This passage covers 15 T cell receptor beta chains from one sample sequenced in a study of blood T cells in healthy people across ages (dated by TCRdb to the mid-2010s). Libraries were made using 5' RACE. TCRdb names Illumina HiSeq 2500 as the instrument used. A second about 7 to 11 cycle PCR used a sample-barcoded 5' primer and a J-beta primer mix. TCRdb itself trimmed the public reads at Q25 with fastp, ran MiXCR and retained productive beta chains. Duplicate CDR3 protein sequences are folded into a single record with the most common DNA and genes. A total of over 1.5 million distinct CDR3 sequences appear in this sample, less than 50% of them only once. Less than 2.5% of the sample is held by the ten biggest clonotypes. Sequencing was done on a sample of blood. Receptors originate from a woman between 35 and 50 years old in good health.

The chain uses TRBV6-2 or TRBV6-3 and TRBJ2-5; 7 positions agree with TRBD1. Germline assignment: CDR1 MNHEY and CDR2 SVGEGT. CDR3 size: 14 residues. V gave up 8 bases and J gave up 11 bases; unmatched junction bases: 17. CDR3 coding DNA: TGTGCCAGCGGATCGACAGGGCGTACGTGGGAGCAGTACTTC. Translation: CASGSTGRTWEQYF.

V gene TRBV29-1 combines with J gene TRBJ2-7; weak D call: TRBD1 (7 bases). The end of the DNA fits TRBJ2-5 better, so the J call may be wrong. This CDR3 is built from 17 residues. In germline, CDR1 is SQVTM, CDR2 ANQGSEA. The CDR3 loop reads CSVEVPGQRLGRETQYF. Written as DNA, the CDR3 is TGCAGCGTTGAAGTCCCGGGACAGCGGTTGGGGAGGGAGACCCAGTACTTC.

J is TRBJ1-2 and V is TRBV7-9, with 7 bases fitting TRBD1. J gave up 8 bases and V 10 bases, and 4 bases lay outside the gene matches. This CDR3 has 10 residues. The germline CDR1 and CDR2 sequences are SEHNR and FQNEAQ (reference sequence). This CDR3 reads CATGGRGYTF. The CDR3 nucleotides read TGTGCCACAGGGGGTAGGGGCTACACCTTC. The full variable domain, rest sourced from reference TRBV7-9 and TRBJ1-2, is DTGVSQNPRHKITKRGQNVTFRCDPISEHNRLYWYRQTLGQGPEFLTYFQNEAQLEKSRLLSDRFSAERPKGSFSTLEIQRTEQGDSAMYLCATGGRGYTFGSGTRLTVV.

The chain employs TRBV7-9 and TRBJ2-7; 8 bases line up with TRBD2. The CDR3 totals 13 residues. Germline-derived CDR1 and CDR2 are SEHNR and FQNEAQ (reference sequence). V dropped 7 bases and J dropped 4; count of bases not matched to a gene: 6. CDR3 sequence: CASTQPGGYEQYF. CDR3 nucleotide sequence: TGTGCCAGCACGCAACCGGGGGGGTACGAGCAGTACTTC.

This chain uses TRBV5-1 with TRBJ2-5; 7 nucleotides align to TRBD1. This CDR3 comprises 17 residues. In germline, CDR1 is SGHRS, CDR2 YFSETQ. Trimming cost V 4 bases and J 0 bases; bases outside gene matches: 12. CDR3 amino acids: CASSNPKTGLYQETQYF. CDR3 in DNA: TGCGCCAGCAGCAACCCTAAGACAGGGCTATACCAAGAGACCCAGTACTTC.

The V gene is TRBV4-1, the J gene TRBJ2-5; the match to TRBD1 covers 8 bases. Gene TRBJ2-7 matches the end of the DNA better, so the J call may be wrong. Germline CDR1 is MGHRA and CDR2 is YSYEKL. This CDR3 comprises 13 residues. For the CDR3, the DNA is TGCGCCAGCAGCGGACAGGGTAGGGGCGAGCAGTACTTC. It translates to CASSGQGRGEQYF.

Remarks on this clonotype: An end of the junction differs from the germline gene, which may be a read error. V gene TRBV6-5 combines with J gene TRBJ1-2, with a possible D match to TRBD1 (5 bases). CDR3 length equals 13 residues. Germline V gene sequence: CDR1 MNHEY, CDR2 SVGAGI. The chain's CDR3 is CASSYAGNYGYIF. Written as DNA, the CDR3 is TGTGCCAGCAGTTACGCAGGGAATTATGGCTACATCTTC.

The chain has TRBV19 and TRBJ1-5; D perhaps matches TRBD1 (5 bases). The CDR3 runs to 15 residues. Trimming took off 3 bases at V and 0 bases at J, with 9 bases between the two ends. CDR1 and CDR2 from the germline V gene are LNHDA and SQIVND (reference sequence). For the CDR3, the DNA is TGTGCCAGTAGTATGGGGGAATATAGCAATCAGCCCCAGCATTTT. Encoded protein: CASSMGEYSNQPQHF.

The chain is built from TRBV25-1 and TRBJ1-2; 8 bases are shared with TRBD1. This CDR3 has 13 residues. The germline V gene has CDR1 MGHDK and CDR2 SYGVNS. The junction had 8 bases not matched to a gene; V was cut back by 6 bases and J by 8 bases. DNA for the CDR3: TGTGCCAGCAGCCACCGGACAGGGCTCGGCTACACCTTC. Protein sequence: CASSHRTGLGYTF.

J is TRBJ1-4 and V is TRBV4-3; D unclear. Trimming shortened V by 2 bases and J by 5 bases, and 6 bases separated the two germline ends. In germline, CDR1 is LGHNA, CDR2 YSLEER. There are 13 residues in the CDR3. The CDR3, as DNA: TGCGCCAGCAGCCAATCAAGGAATGAAAAACTGTTTTTT. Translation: CASSQSRNEKLFF.

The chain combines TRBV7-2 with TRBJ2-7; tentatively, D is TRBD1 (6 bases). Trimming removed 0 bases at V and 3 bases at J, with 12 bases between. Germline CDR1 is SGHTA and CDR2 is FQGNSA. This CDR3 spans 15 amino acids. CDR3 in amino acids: CASSLAGTTSYEQYF. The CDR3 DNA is TGTGCCAGCAGCTTAGCCGGGACAACTAGCTACGAGCAGTACTTC.

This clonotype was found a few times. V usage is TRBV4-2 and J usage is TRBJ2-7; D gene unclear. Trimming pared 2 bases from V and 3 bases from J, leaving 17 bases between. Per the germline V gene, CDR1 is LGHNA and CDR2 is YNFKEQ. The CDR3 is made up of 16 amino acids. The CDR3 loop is CASSQSSDISGYEQYF. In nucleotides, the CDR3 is TGTGCCAGCAGCCAATCAAGCGATATTTCGGGCTACGAGCAGTACTTC.

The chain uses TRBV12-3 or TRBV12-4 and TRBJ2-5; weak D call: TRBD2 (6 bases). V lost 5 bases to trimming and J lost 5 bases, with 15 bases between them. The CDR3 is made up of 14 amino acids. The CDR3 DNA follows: TGTGCCAGCAGTGCCCCGGAGGGCGTGGAGACCCAGTACTTC. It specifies CASSAPEGVETQYF.

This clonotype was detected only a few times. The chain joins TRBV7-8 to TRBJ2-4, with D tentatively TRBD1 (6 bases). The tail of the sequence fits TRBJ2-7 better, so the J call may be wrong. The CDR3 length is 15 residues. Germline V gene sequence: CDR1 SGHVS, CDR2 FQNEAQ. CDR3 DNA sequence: TGTGCCAGCAGCTTAAATACAGGACAGCTCTACGAGCAGTACTTC. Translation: CASSLNTGQLYEQYF.

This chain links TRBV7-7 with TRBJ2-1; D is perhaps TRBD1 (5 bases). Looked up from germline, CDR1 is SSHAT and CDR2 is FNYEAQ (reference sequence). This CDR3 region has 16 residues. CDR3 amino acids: CPNLLDRGPANNEQFF. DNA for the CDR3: TGTCCTAACCTCTTGGATAGGGGTCCGGCTAACAATGAGCAGTTCTTC.